This TCR beta chain was sequenced during a study of blood T cell repertoires in COVID-19. Study context: COVID-19 samples collected from the United States, Italy and Spain covered acute and convalescent phases. Sources were T cells, B-cell-depleted T cells, or PBMCs; the material itself was cDNA or gDNA.

The CDR3 runs to 15 residues. V lost 4 bases, J lost 1 base, and 13 bases lay in between. In germline, CDR1 is SEHNR, CDR2 FQNEAQ (reference sequence). Seattle patients were enrolled during active infection and followed longitudinally. Original methodology: Amplification of reference gene primers provided the estimated nucleated cell counts. Profiling relied on immunoSEQ multiplex PCR, and the TCRdb table lists in-frame clones only, not all of them. V, J and clone size were drawn from that table, and D and trimming were deduced from the DNA. The profile shows about 250,000 clones, around 81% of them singletons.

This sequence originates from a person aged 70 to 85 with COVID-19, enrolled during active disease. Sequenced sample: peripheral blood. The chain couples TRBV7-9 to TRBJ2-5; tentatively, D is TRBD1 (5 bases). DNA for the CDR3: TGTGCCAGCAGCTCTAGAATGCAGGGCCAAGAGACCCAGTACTTC. Its translation: CASSSRMQGQETQYF.